This is a list of T cell receptor beta chains from one sample in a study of PD-L1 blockade in urothelial cancer. Libraries were prepared by immunoSEQ multiplex PCR; TCRdb keeps only in-frame clonotypes and omits some of them. Here the sample spans under 40,000 clones, approximately 90% being singletons. This material consisted of PBMCs, taken around atezolizumab (anti-PD-L1) treatment. The receptors stem from a man between 65 and 85 years old with urothelial cancer. Each CDR3 is given with its conserved first and last residue. A D gene is named only where the DNA matches it firmly. Size values are once, few and many counts, or a class for expanded clones, and some rows have none.

j_gene: TRBJ1-1
d_gene: -
len: 13
v_gene: TRBV25-1
abundance: -
CDR3nt: TGTGCCAGCAGTGTGACCTTAGGAGCTGAAGCTTTCTTT
CDR3aa: CASSVTLGAEAFF

j_gene: TRBJ2-7
d_gene: TRBD2
len: 17
v_gene: TRBV6-1
abundance: -
CDR3nt: TGTGCCAGCAGTGAAGCGCTCTGGGCGGGAGGGTCCTACGAGCAGTACTTC
CDR3aa: CASSEALWAGGSYEQYF

j_gene: TRBJ1-2
d_gene: -
len: 14
v_gene: TRBV9
abundance: -
CDR3nt: TGTGCCAGCAGCGTAGTTCCGGGAAACTATGGCTACACCTTC
CDR3aa: CASSVVPGNYGYTF

j_gene: TRBJ2-1
d_gene: TRBD2
len: 15
v_gene: TRBV11-3
abundance: once
CDR3nt: TGTGCCAGCAGCGGGGGACTAGCGGTCTACAATGAGCAGTTCTTC
CDR3aa: CASSGGLAVYNEQFF

j_gene: TRBJ2-1
d_gene: -
len: 15
v_gene: TRBV27
abundance: -
CDR3nt: TGTGCCAGCAGTGACAGCTATTTCTCCTACAATGAGCAGTTCTTC
CDR3aa: CASSDSYFSYNEQFF

j_gene: TRBJ2-7
d_gene: -
len: 14
v_gene: TRBV5-4
abundance: -
CDR3nt: TGTGCCAGCAGCTTGGGGCAGGAGGGCTACGAGCAGTACTTC
CDR3aa: CASSLGQEGYEQYF

j_gene: TRBJ2-2
d_gene: TRBD1
len: 16
v_gene: TRBV5-4
abundance: -
CDR3nt: TGTGCCAGCAGCTTGGGACAGGGGGGAGTCACCGGGGAGCTGTTTTTT
CDR3aa: CASSLGQGGVTGELFF

j_gene: TRBJ2-3
d_gene: TRBD2
len: 15
v_gene: TRBV7-3
abundance: -
CDR3nt: TGTGCCAGCAGCCGCCCGGGACTACTCACAGATACGCAGTATTTT
CDR3aa: CASSRPGLLTDTQYF

j_gene: TRBJ2-5
d_gene: -
len: 14
v_gene: TRBV5-1
abundance: -
CDR3nt: TGCGCCAGCAGCCCCTGGCAGGGGTTAGAGACCCAGTACTTC
CDR3aa: CASSPWQGLETQYF

j_gene: TRBJ2-2
d_gene: -
len: 13
v_gene: TRBV19
abundance: -
CDR3nt: TGTGCCAGTAGTATTGTGAGGACCGGGGAGCTGTTTTTT
CDR3aa: CASSIVRTGELFF

j_gene: TRBJ2-1
d_gene: TRBD2
len: 15
v_gene: TRBV27
abundance: -
CDR3nt: TGTGCCAGCAGTTTCGGGACTAGCGGCTACAATGAGCAGTTCTTC
CDR3aa: CASSFGTSGYNEQFF

j_gene: TRBJ1-2
d_gene: -
len: 16
v_gene: TRBV30
abundance: -
CDR3nt: TGTGCCTGGAGTCCTCCGGTTGAGGTAGCTAACTATGGCTACACCTTC
CDR3aa: CAWSPPVEVANYGYTF

j_gene: TRBJ1-5
d_gene: TRBD1
len: 15
v_gene: TRBV7-8
abundance: -
CDR3nt: TGTGCCAGCAGCGATTCGGGACAGGGGTCACAGCCCCAGCATTTT
CDR3aa: CASSDSGQGSQPQHF

j_gene: TRBJ2-1
d_gene: -
len: 14
v_gene: TRBV11-3
abundance: -
CDR3nt: TGTGCCAGCAGCTTAGCCAGGGAAAACAATGAGCAGTTCTTC
CDR3aa: CASSLARENNEQFF

j_gene: TRBJ2-7
d_gene: -
len: 14
v_gene: TRBV5-1
abundance: -
CDR3nt: TGCGCCAGCAGCTTGGCGAGGCAGTCCTACGAGCAGTACTTC
CDR3aa: CASSLARQSYEQYF

j_gene: TRBJ2-7
d_gene: -
len: 11
v_gene: TRBV29-1
abundance: -
CDR3nt: TGCAGCGTTGTCTGGGCTTACGAGCAGTACTTC
CDR3aa: CSVVWAYEQYF

j_gene: TRBJ2-2
d_gene: TRBD1
len: 14
v_gene: TRBV7-2
abundance: -
CDR3nt: TGTGCCAGCAGCCCGCGGACAGGGGGAGAGGTGCTGTTTTTT
CDR3aa: CASSPRTGGEVLFF

j_gene: TRBJ2-2
d_gene: -
len: 15
v_gene: TRBV9
abundance: -
CDR3nt: TGTGCCAGCAGCGTAGCTACTGGGAACACCGGGGAGCTGTTTTTT
CDR3aa: CASSVATGNTGELFF

j_gene: TRBJ2-6
d_gene: TRBD1
len: 16
v_gene: TRBV6-6
abundance: -
CDR3nt: TGTGCCAGCACCCCCTTTCGTGGGACAGGAGCCAACGTCCTGACTTTC
CDR3aa: CASTPFRGTGANVLTF